The T cell receptor beta chain under discussion was sequenced for a study of blood T cell repertoires in COVID-19. Study context: T cells, B-cell-depleted T cells, or PBMCs provided the cDNA or gDNA that served as material.

In the original processing: Nucleated cell number was recorded as an estimate derived from reference gene primer amplification. Clones were sequenced by immunoSEQ multiplex PCR, and TCRdb holds only the in-frame ones, with some missing. D and trimming were read from the DNA, whereas the V and J calls and clone size are those reported in that table. Of 150,000 or so clones in the sample, roughly 86% are singletons; the top ten hold under 0.65%. The CDR3 runs to 14 residues. The germline V and J ends were trimmed by 3 bases and 4 bases, with 11 bases remaining between them. Germline V CDR1 and CDR2: LGHDT, YNNKEL (reference sequence). Seattle's enrolled individuals joined amid active infection and were then monitored longitudinally.

The sequenced material came from peripheral blood. The chain couples TRBV3-1 (or the pseudogene TRBV3-2) to TRBJ2-3; tentatively, D is TRBD1 (6 bases). This clonotype was obtained from a man in his 60s with COVID-19, enrolled during active disease. The chain's CDR3 is CASSHSAGADTQYF. Written as DNA, the CDR3 is TGTGCCAGCAGCCACTCGGCAGGGGCAGATACGCAGTATTTT.